This passage covers 5 T cell receptor beta chains from one sample sequenced in a study of OX40 agonist ivuxolimab in advanced cancers. Sequencing was performed with immunoSEQ multiplex PCR; in TCRdb, only in-frame clones are kept and a portion is missing. The table lists approximately 57,000 clones, about 83% of them singletons. The sample here was CD4+ or CD8+ T cells sorted from blood, taken in a trial of the OX40 agonist ivuxolimab. The receptors stem from an adult with an advanced solid tumor such as melanoma, head and neck, liver or kidney cancer.

The genes are TRBV5-4 and TRBJ1-1; 8 bases agree with TRBD1. The V gene end was trimmed by 3 bases and the J gene end by 6 bases; junction bases not matched to a gene: 7. There are 14 residues in the CDR3. Germline CDR1 SGHNT, CDR2 YYREEE (reference sequence). Written as DNA, the CDR3 is TGTGCCAGCAGCTCTAACAGGGGGATACCTGAAGCTTTCTTT. This codes for CASSSNRGIPEAFF.

This chain uses TRBV6-1 with TRBJ2-7; the D gene is possibly TRBD2 (6 bases). The germline CDR1 and CDR2 sequences are MNHNS and SASEGT. V was clipped by 5 bases and J by 2 bases, with 13 bases between them. The CDR3 spans 14 residues. The CDR3 coding sequence is TGTGCCAGCAGTCCCCTTCGGGGGACCTACGAGCAGTACTTC. Translated, it gives CASSPLRGTYEQYF.

The rearrangement joins TRBV30 to TRBJ2-3; D call uncertain. This CDR3 has 14 amino acids. Deletions cut 0 bases from V and 4 bases from J, with 11 bases between. Germline CDR1 is GTSNPN and CDR2 is SVGIG (reference sequence). The CDR3 nucleotides read TGTGCCTGGAGTGTCAGCCCTAGGTCAGATACGCAGTATTTT. This sequence encodes CAWSVSPRSDTQYF.

There are a few counts of this clone. The chain is built from TRBV5-1 and TRBJ2-7; D is unresolved. The CDR3 length is 14 residues. V was clipped by 4 bases and J by 3 bases, with 14 bases between them. Germline V lookup: CDR1 SGHRS, CDR2 YFSETQ. The CDR3 here is CASSPEITVYEQYF. CDR3 nucleotides: TGCGCCAGCAGCCCCGAGATTACAGTCTACGAGCAGTACTTC.

The chain employs TRBV5-6 and TRBJ2-3; D call uncertain. V was trimmed by 0 bases and J by 11 bases, leaving 13 bases between them. The germline V gene encodes CDR1 SGHDT and CDR2 YYEEEE. CDR3 length: 13 amino acids. The CDR3 reads CASSLAHLGWQYF. The CDR3 DNA reads as TGTGCCAGCAGCTTGGCCCACCTAGGATGGCAGTATTTT.